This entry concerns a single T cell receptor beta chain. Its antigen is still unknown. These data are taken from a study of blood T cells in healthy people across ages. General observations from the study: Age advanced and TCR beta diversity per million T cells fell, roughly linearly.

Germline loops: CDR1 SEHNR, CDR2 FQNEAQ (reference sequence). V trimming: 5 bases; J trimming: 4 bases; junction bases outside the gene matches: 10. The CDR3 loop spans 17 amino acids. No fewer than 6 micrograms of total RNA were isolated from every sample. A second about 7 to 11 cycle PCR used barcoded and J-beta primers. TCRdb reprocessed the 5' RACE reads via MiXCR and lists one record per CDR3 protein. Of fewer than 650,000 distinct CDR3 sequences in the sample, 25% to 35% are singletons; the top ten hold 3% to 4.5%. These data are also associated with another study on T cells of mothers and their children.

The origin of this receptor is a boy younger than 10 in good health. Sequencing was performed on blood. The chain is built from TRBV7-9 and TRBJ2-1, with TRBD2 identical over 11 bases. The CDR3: CASSQKMGLAAYNEQFF. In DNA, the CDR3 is TGTGCCAGCAGCCAAAAAATGGGACTAGCGGCGTACAATGAGCAGTTCTTC.